This passage covers 31 T cell receptor beta chains from one sample sequenced in a study of early stage breast cancer tumors. Measured with immunoSEQ multiplex PCR; TCRdb has only the in-frame clones, and not every one. The sample includes about 8,400 clones, 60% to 85% of them seen just once. Material for sequencing was normal breast tissue next to the tumor. These receptors were collected from a person between 55 and 69 years old with breast cancer.

This clone was picked up a small number of times. The rearrangement joins TRBV28 to TRBJ2-5; D possibly corresponds to TRBD1 (5 bases). CDR1 is MDHEN and CDR2 is SYDVKM in the germline V gene. This CDR3 spans 13 amino acids. V lost 6 bases and J lost 5, with 13 bases in between. In DNA, the CDR3 is TGTGCCAGCAGCCCCCAGGGCGTGGAGACCCAGTACTTC. It encodes CASSPQGVETQYF. The complete variable domain, with remaining parts taken from reference TRBV28 and TRBJ2-5, reads DVKVTQSSRYLVKRTGEKVFLECVQDMDHENMFWYRQDPGLGLRLIYFSYDVKMKEKGDIPEGYSVSREKKERFSLILESASTNQTSMYLCASSPQGVETQYFGPGTRLLVL.

The chain is built from TRBV11-3 and TRBJ2-4; no firm D call. The germline V gene encodes CDR1 SGHNT and CDR2 YENEEA. Between the trimmed V and J ends, which lost 5 bases and 0 bases, there was a span of 11 bases. This CDR3 is 15 amino acids long. CDR3 DNA: TGTGCCAGCAGCGCCCCTCTACTAGCCAAAAACATTCAGTACTTC. It translates to CASSAPLLAKNIQYF.

The chain recombines TRBV28 with TRBJ2-1, with 10 bases that match TRBD1. The CDR3 loop spans 16 amino acids. Germline V lookup: CDR1 MDHEN, CDR2 SYDVKM. V trimming: 4 bases; J trimming: 2 bases; junction bases outside the gene matches: 5. This CDR3 is CASSSPGQGTYNEQFF. The DNA of the CDR3 is TGTGCCAGCAGTTCTCCGGGACAGGGGACCTACAATGAGCAGTTCTTC.

The chain recombines TRBV2 with TRBJ2-4; D gene uncertain. CDR3 length: 16 residues. CDR1 and CDR2 from the germline V gene are SNHLY and FYNNEI. Trimming stripped 3 bases from V and 0 bases from J, with 12 bases between. The CDR3 DNA is TGTGCCAGCAGTGACGATAAGTCCTTAGCCAAAAACATTCAGTACTTC. This encodes CASSDDKSLAKNIQYF.

The V call is TRBV6-4, the J call TRBJ2-7; 7 nucleotides match TRBD1. Trimming took 0 bases from V and 4 from J; bases not matched to a gene: 6. The germline V gene has CDR1 MRHNA and CDR2 SNTAGT. CDR3 length equals 15 residues. The CDR3 is CASSDSGQLDYEQYF. The CDR3 nucleotides read TGTGCCAGCAGTGACTCGGGACAGCTAGATTACGAGCAGTACTTC.

The chain uses TRBV5-4 and TRBJ2-7; D remains ambiguous. The CDR3 totals 16 residues. In germline, CDR1 is SGHNT, CDR2 YYREEE (reference sequence). The ends were cut back, 2 bases at V and 0 bases at J, with 15 bases in the middle. CDR3 amino acids: CASSFKAGPSSYEQYF. CDR3 DNA: TGTGCCAGCAGCTTTAAGGCCGGCCCGAGCTCCTACGAGCAGTACTTC.

V gene TRBV15 combines with J gene TRBJ2-6; TRBD1 agrees at 11 bases. Germline loops: CDR1 LNHNV, CDR2 YYDKDF (reference sequence). J was trimmed by 0 bases and V by 5 bases; bases with no gene match: 0. The CDR3 runs 16 residues. The CDR3: CATSGTGGSGANVLTF. The DNA for the CDR3 is TGTGCCACCAGCGGGACAGGGGGCTCTGGGGCCAACGTCCTGACTTTC.

CDR3 sequence (DNA): TGTGCCAGCACCCAGGGGCCTGGGGCCAACGTCCTGACTTTC. Residues: CASTQGPGANVLTF. The chain combines TRBV6-1 with TRBJ2-6; tentatively, D is TRBD1 (6 bases). This CDR3 is built from 14 residues. Trimming removed 7 bases at V and 2 bases at J, with 9 bases between. Germline values: CDR1 MNHNS, CDR2 SASEGT.

This clone was observed once. The chain uses TRBV27 and TRBJ2-3, with 8 bases aligning to TRBD1. The V gene end was trimmed by 4 bases and the J gene end by 2 bases; junction bases not matched to a gene: 8. Germline CDR1 MNHEY, CDR2 SMNVEV (reference sequence). The CDR3 runs to 16 residues. CDR3 region: CASSSRTGYNTDTQYF. As DNA, the CDR3 is TGTGCCAGCAGTTCTCGGACAGGGTATAACACAGATACGCAGTATTTT.

This clone has only one observation. V gene TRBV7-8 combines with J gene TRBJ2-7; D is unclear. Germline V lookup: CDR1 SGHVS, CDR2 FQNEAQ. V was pared by 1 base and J by 1 base, with 8 bases between. The CDR3 extends over 14 amino acids. The CDR3 region is CASSLVYRSYEQYF. Here the CDR3 DNA reads TGTGCCAGCAGCTTAGTTTACAGATCCTACGAGCAGTACTTC.

This CDR3 reads CASGAGDNQPQHF. CDR3 nucleotides: TGTGCCAGCGGGGCAGGGGACAATCAGCCCCAGCATTTT. This chain uses TRBV28 with TRBJ1-5, with D maybe TRBD1 (6 bases). This CDR3 spans 13 amino acids. The V and J ends lost 8 bases and 3 bases respectively, with 11 bases between them. Germline V lookup: CDR1 MDHEN, CDR2 SYDVKM.

V and J are TRBV25-1 and TRBJ2-2; the match to TRBD1 covers 9 bases. Unmatched junction bases numbered 2, after V lost 6 bases and J lost 3 bases. The germline V gene encodes CDR1 MGHDK and CDR2 SYGVNS. This CDR3 spans 14 amino acids. This chain's CDR3 is CASSRTGDTGELFF. As DNA, the CDR3 is TGTGCCAGCAGCCGGACAGGGGACACCGGGGAGCTGTTTTTT. Full variable domain (outside the CDR3, taken from reference TRBV25-1 and TRBJ2-2): EADIYQTPRYLVIGTGKKITLECSQTMGHDKMYWYQQDPGMELHLIHYSYGVNSTEKGDLSSESTVSRIRTEHFPLTLESARPSHTSQYLCASSRTGDTGELFFGEGSRLTVL.

This chain joins TRBV20-1 and TRBJ1-2; no firm D call. Germline-derived CDR1 and CDR2 are DFQATT and SNEGSKA (reference sequence). The CDR3 has 9 residues. The V and J ends lost 6 bases and 6 bases respectively, with 5 bases between them. Here the CDR3 DNA reads TGCAGTGCCAGAAATGGCTACACCTTC. Protein product: CSARNGYTF.

V gene TRBV4-1 combines with J gene TRBJ2-7; 7 bases are a match to TRBD1. The CDR3 totals 15 residues. CDR1 and CDR2 (germline): MGHRA, YSYEKL. Trimming cost V 1 base and J 2 bases; bases outside gene matches: 5. The CDR3: CASSQGTRGTYEQYF. In DNA form, the CDR3 reads TGCGCCAGCAGCCAAGGGACCAGGGGGACCTACGAGCAGTACTTC.

The chain recombines TRBV29-1 with TRBJ2-4; TRBD2 is a possible D gene (6 bases). Trimming shortened V by 0 bases and J by 2 bases, and 11 bases separated the two germline ends. The CDR3 has 15 amino acids. From germline, CDR1 is SQVTM and CDR2 ANQGSEA. The DNA of the CDR3 is TGCAGCGTTGAAGATAGCCGGGAGACCAAAAACATTCAGTACTTC. This translates into CSVEDSRETKNIQYF. Looking up the rest from reference TRBV29-1 and TRBJ2-4 gives the full variable domain: SAVISQKPSRDICQRGTSLTIQCQVDSQVTMMFWYRQQPGQSLTLIATANQGSEATYESGFVIDKFPISRPNLTFSTLTVSNMSPEDSSIYLCSVEDSRETKNIQYFGAGTRLSVL.

The table lists this clone with a few counts. This chain links TRBV2 with TRBJ2-7; 7 nucleotides agree with TRBD2. V lost 6 bases to trimming and J lost 2 bases; unmatched junction nucleotides: 4. Germline CDR1 and CDR2: SNHLY and FYNNEI. This CDR3 spans 13 amino acids. This CDR3 is CASRLADTYEQYF. The DNA for the CDR3 is TGTGCCAGCAGGCTAGCGGACACCTACGAGCAGTACTTC.

The chain uses TRBV6-5 and TRBJ1-1, with 8 bases identical to TRBD1. The CDR3 runs 13 residues. J was trimmed by 7 bases and V by 2 bases; bases with no gene match: 3. The germline gives CDR1 MNHEY, CDR2 SVGAGI. CDR3 sequence (DNA): TGTGCCAGCAGTTACCAGGGGGCGCTTGAAGCTTTCTTT. As protein: CASSYQGALEAFF.

V gene TRBV5-1 combines with J gene TRBJ1-2; tentatively, D is TRBD1 (5 bases). The CDR3 is made up of 15 amino acids. The V end was cut by 4 bases, the J end by 0 bases, with 13 bases between. Germline V CDR1 and CDR2: SGHRS, YFSETQ. In DNA form, the CDR3 reads TGCGCCAGCAGCCCGGGGCTCATTGCTAACTATGGCTACACCTTC. Amino acid sequence: CASSPGLIANYGYTF.

V usage is TRBV5-8 and J usage is TRBJ1-5, with D possibly TRBD1 on 5 matching bases. The V end was cut by 4 bases, the J end by 0 bases, with 14 bases between. CDR1 and CDR2 (germline): SGHTS, YDEGEE. The CDR3 runs to 16 residues. CDR3 bases: TGTGCCAGCAGCCCGGGGACGGGGCATAGCAATCAGCCCCAGCATTTT. This gives the protein CASSPGTGHSNQPQHF. The complete variable domain, with remaining parts taken from reference TRBV5-8 and TRBJ1-5, reads EAGVTQSPTHLIKTRGQQATLRCSPISGHTSVYWYQQALGLGLQFLLWYDEGEERNRGNFPPRFSGRQFPNYSSELNVNALELEDSALYLCASSPGTGHSNQPQHFGDGTRLSIL.

V usage is TRBV5-5 and J usage is TRBJ2-2; maybe TRBD2 (5 bases). CDR3 length: 14 residues. Trimming left V 7 bases short and J 5 bases short, with 15 bases between. Per germline, CDR1 SGHKS and CDR2 YYEKEE (reference sequence). The CDR3 loop is CASRGLRGTGELFF. The DNA of the CDR3 is TGTGCCAGCCGCGGGCTTAGAGGGACCGGGGAGCTGTTTTTT.

This clone was counted only a few times. In nucleotides, the CDR3 is TGTGCCAGCAGCCCGGGACAGGGGTACCTCAATGAGCAGTTCTTC. This codes for CASSPGQGYLNEQFF. The V call is TRBV7-9, the J call TRBJ2-1; 10 bases line up with TRBD1. The ends lost 5 bases at V and 6 bases at J; junction bases unmatched: 7. The CDR3 has 15 amino acids. CDR1 SEHNR and CDR2 FQNEAQ come from the germline V gene (reference sequence).

Only one count was recorded for this clone. The chain employs TRBV19 and TRBJ2-7; 10 positions agree with TRBD1. The trim removed 9 bases at V and 1 base at J, leaving 6 bases unmatched. Germline CDR1 and CDR2: LNHDA and SQIVND (reference sequence). CDR3 length: 14 residues. CDR3 sequence reads: CASRDRGRSYEQYF. CDR3 in DNA: TGTGCCAGCAGGGACAGGGGAAGGTCCTACGAGCAGTACTTC.

The chain is built from TRBV14 and TRBJ1-2; a weak D match, TRBD1 (5 bases). Germline CDR1 SGHDN, CDR2 FVKESK. The CDR3 is 15 residues long. Trimming left V 4 bases short and J 8 bases short, with 20 bases between. Here the CDR3 reads CASSPLGRARGGYTF. The CDR3 bases are TGTGCCAGCAGCCCCCTAGGGCGGGCCCGGGGCGGCTACACCTTC.

The rearrangement uses TRBV6-5 and TRBJ2-7; D might be TRBD1 (5 bases). The CDR3 runs to 14 residues. Per the germline V gene, CDR1 is MNHEY and CDR2 is SVGAGI. V dropped 3 bases and J dropped 9 bases, with 18 bases sitting between them. The CDR3 sequence is CASSYGQGASRQYF. CDR3 nucleotide sequence: TGTGCCAGCAGTTATGGGCAGGGTGCAAGTCGGCAGTACTTC.

The chain couples TRBV11-2 to TRBJ1-3; 8 positions agree with TRBD1. The CDR3 is made up of 13 amino acids. In germline, CDR1 is SGHAT, CDR2 FQNNGV. V shed 6 bases, J shed 4 bases, and the junction held 2 bases outside the gene matches. In nucleotides, the CDR3 is TGTGCCAGCAGTCGGGACAGGGGAAACACCATATATTTT. Protein product: CASSRDRGNTIYF.

J is TRBJ2-7 and V is TRBV11-1; 9 bases are shared with TRBD1. The CDR3 extends over 16 amino acids. Germline V lookup: CDR1 SGHAT, CDR2 FQDESV (reference sequence). Trimming removed 3 bases from V and 2 bases from J; junction bases left unmatched: 8. DNA of the CDR3: TGTGCCAGCAGCTTTCCCGCCGGGACAGGGACCTACGAGCAGTACTTC. As protein: CASSFPAGTGTYEQYF. Full variable domain (missing parts from reference TRBV11-1 and TRBJ2-7): EAEVAQSPRYKITEKSQAVAFWCDPISGHATLYWYRQILGQGPELLVQFQDESVVDDSQLPKDRFSAERLKGVDSTLKIQPAELGDSAMYLCASSFPAGTGTYEQYFGPGTRLTVT.

CDR3 protein: CASSGGAGRFQPQHF. DNA of the CDR3: TGTGCCAGTAGTGGGGGGGCAGGGCGCTTCCAGCCCCAGCATTTT. The chain is built from TRBV19 and TRBJ1-5, with D possibly matching TRBD1 (6 bases). The CDR3 is made up of 15 amino acids. V shed 5 bases and J shed 7 bases, with 18 bases lying between them. Germline lookup yields CDR1 LNHDA and CDR2 SQIVND (reference sequence).

V is TRBV5-4 and J is TRBJ1-2; D ambiguous. CDR1 and CDR2 (germline): SGHNT, YYREEE (reference sequence). The CDR3 is made up of 13 amino acids. V was cut by 3 bases and J by 4 bases, with 10 bases left in between. The chain's CDR3 is CASSSDGLYGYTF. The CDR3 DNA reads as TGTGCCAGCAGCTCCGACGGACTCTATGGCTACACCTTC.

The gene calls are TRBV28 and TRBJ2-5; 7 bases agree with TRBD1. CDR3 length: 14 residues. V was clipped by 6 bases and J by 5 bases; unmatched bases: 9. Germline loops: CDR1 MDHEN, CDR2 SYDVKM. The CDR3 nucleotides read TGTGCCAGCAGATCCGGGGACAGTTTTGAGACCCAGTACTTC. Encoded protein: CASRSGDSFETQYF.

The chain is built from TRBV9 and TRBJ2-2; 11 bases are a match to TRBD2. V was pared by 2 bases and J by 6 bases, with 0 bases of the junction left unmatched. The CDR3 length is 14 residues. Germline lookup yields CDR1 SGDLS and CDR2 YYNGEE. CDR3 amino acids: CASSVTSGAGELFF. CDR3 DNA sequence: TGTGCCAGCAGCGTGACTAGCGGGGCCGGGGAGCTGTTTTTT.

This chain connects TRBV2 to TRBJ1-2; D is unclear. The V gene lost 8 bases and the J gene lost 0 bases, with 19 bases spanning the gap. The CDR3 is made up of 16 amino acids. Per the germline V gene, CDR1 is SNHLY and CDR2 is FYNNEI. CDR3 amino acids: CASHPPRDKANYGYTF. The CDR3 nucleotides read TGTGCCAGCCACCCTCCGCGCGACAAAGCTAACTATGGCTACACCTTC. The complete variable domain, with remaining parts taken from reference TRBV2 and TRBJ1-2, reads EPEVTQTPSHQVTQMGQEVILRCVPISNHLYFYWYRQILGQKVEFLVSFYNNEISEKSEIFDDQFSVERPDGSNFTLKIRSTKLEDSAMYFCASHPPRDKANYGYTFGSGTRLTVV.